This record concerns one T cell receptor (beta chain) sequence. V trimming: 3 bases; J trimming: 6 bases; junction bases outside the gene matches: 3. The CDR3 is 13 residues long. Germline values: CDR1 SGDLS, CDR2 YYNGEE. These data originate in a study of OX40 agonist ivuxolimab in advanced cancers. Generated by immunoSEQ multiplex PCR, the TCRdb table keeps only in-frame clones and is missing some. The table lists 92,000 or so clones, 85% to 90% of them singletons. This clonotype was obtained from an adult with an advanced solid tumor such as melanoma, head and neck, liver or kidney cancer. V gene TRBV9 combines with J gene TRBJ2-1, with 7 nucleotides matching TRBD2. Material: CD4+ or CD8+ T cells sorted from blood, obtained in a trial of the OX40 agonist ivuxolimab. The CDR3 here is CASSGTSRNEQFF. In DNA, the CDR3 is TGTGCCAGCAGCGGGACTAGTCGCAATGAGCAGTTCTTC. The full variable domain, its missing parts supplied by reference TRBV9 and TRBJ2-1, is DSGVTQTPKHLITATGQRVTLRCSPRSGDLSVYWYQQSLDQGLQFLIQYYNGEERAKGNILERFSAQQFPDLHSELNLSSLELGDSALYFCASSGTSRNEQFFGPGTRLTVL.